This T cell receptor (beta chain) was observed in a study of blood T cells in healthy people across ages. The V end was cut by 0 bases, the J end by 0 bases, with 10 bases between. The germline V gene encodes CDR1 MDHEN and CDR2 SYDVKM. CDR3 length equals 16 residues. This clonotype has more than one count but fewer than ten. The authors ran a second PCR of about 6 to 11 cycles using a sample-barcoded 5' primer and a J-beta primer mix. Via MiXCR, TCRdb re-called the 5' RACE reads, giving one row per CDR3 protein. Among 1.5 million to 2 million distinct CDR3 sequences listed, roughly 32% were seen once.

The receptor was derived from a woman between 25 and 40 years old in good health. The sequenced material came from blood. The chain links TRBV28 to TRBJ2-3, with D perhaps TRBD1 (5 bases). The CDR3 DNA follows: TGTGCCAGCAGTTTATGGGGTCAGGGAAGCACAGATACGCAGTATTTT. Translated, it gives CASSLWGQGSTDTQYF.